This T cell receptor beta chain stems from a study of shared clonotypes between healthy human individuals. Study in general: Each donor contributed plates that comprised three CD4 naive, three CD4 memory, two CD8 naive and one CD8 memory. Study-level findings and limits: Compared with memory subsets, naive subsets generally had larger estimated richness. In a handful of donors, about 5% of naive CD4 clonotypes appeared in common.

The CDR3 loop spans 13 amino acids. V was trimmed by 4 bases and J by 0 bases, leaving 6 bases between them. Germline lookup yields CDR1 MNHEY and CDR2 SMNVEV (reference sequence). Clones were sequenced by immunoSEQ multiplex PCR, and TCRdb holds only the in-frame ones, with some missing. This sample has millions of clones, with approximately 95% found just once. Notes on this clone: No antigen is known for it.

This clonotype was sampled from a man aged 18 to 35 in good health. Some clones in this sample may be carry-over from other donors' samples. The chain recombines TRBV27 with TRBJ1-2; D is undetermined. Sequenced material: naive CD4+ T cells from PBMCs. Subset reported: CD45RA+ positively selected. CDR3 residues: CASSSKSNYGYTF. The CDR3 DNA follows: TGTGCCAGCAGTTCGAAGTCTAACTATGGCTACACCTTC.